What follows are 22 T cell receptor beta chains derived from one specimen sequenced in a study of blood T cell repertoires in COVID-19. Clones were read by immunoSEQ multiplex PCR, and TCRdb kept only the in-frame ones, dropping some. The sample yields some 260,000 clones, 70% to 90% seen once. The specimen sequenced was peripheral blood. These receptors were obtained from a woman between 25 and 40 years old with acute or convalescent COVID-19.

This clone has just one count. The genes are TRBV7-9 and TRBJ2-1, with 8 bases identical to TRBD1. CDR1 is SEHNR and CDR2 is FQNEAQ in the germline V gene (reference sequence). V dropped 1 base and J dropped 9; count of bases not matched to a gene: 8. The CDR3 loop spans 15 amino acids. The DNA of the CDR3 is TGTGCCAGCAGCTTAGGGACAGGGCACTCTGGTGAGCAGTTCTTC. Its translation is CASSLGTGHSGEQFF.

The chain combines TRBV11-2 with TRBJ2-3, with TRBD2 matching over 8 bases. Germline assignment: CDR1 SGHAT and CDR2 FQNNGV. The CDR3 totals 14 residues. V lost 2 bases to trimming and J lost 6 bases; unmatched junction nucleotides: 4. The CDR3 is CASSLLAGRDTQYF. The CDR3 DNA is TGTGCCAGCAGCTTATTAGCGGGGAGGGATACGCAGTATTTT.

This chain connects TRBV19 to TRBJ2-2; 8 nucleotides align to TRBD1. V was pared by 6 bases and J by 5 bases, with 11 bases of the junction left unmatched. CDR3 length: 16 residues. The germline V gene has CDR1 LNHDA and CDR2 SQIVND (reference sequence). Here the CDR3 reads CASSHTGGESTGELFF. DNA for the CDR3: TGTGCCAGTAGCCATACAGGGGGAGAATCAACCGGGGAGCTGTTTTTT.

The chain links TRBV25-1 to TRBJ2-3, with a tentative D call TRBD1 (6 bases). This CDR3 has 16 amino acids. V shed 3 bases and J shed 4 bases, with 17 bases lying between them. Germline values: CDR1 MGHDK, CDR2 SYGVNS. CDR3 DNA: TGTGCCAGCAGTGACAGCGTGAGGAACAGGGCAGATACGCAGTATTTT. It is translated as CASSDSVRNRADTQYF.

The CDR3 loop reads CASSSIIPGQGGLFQPQHF. The CDR3 DNA sequence: TGTGCCAGCAGCTCTATTATTCCGGGACAGGGAGGCCTTTTTCAGCCCCAGCATTTT. J is TRBJ1-5 and V is TRBV11-3, with 9 bases that match TRBD1. This CDR3 has 19 amino acids. V dropped 4 bases and J dropped 6; count of bases not matched to a gene: 19. The germline CDR1 and CDR2 sequences are SGHNT and YENEEA.

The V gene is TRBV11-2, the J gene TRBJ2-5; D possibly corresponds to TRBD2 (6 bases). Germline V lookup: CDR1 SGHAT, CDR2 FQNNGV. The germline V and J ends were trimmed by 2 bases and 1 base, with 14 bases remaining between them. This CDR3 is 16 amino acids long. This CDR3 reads CASSLIDRGIQETQYF. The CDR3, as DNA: TGTGCCAGCAGCTTAATTGATCGGGGGATCCAAGAGACCCAGTACTTC.

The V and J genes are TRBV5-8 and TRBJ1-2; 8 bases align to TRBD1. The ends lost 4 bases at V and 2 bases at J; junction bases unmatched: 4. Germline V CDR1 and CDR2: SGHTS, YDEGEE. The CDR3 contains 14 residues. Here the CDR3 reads CASSNYRGNYGYTF. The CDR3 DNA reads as TGTGCCAGCAGCAACTACAGGGGGAACTATGGCTACACCTTC.

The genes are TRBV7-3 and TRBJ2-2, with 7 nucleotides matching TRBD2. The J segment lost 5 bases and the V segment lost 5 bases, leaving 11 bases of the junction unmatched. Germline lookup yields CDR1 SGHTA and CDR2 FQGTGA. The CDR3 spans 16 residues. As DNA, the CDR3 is TGTGCCAGCAGCCCGGAACCGGGACTACGAACCGGGGAGCTGTTTTTT. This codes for CASSPEPGLRTGELFF.

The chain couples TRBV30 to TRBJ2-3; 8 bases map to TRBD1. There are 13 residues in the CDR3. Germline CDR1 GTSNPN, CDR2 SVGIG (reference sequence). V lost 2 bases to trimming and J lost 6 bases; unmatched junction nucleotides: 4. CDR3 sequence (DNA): TGTGCCTGGAGTTGGAACAGGGGGGATACGCAGTATTTT. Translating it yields CAWSWNRGDTQYF.

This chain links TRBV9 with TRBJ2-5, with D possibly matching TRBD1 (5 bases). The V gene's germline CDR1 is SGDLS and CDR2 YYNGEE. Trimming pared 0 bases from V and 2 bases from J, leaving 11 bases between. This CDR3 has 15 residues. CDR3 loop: CASSVAAGRQETQYF. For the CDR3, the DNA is TGTGCCAGCAGCGTAGCTGCAGGGCGACAAGAGACCCAGTACTTC.

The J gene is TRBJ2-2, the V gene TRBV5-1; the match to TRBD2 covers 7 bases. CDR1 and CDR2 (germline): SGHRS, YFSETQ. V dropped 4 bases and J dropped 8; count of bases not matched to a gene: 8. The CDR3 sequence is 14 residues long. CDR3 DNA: TGCGCCAGCAGCGGACTAGAAACCTCAGGGGAGCTGTTTTTT. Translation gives CASSGLETSGELFF. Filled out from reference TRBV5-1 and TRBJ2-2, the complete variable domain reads KAGVTQTPRYLIKTRGQQVTLSCSPISGHRSVSWYQQTPGQGLQFLFEYFSETQRNKGNFPGRFSGRQFSNSRSEMNVSTLELGDSALYLCASSGLETSGELFFGEGSRLTVL.

CDR3 residues: CASSESGKNIQYF. As DNA, the CDR3 is TGCGCCAGCAGTGAGAGCGGGAAAAACATTCAGTACTTC. The chain has TRBV10-1 and TRBJ2-4, with D maybe TRBD2 (6 bases). CDR3 length: 13 residues. Germline-derived CDR1 and CDR2 are WNHNN and SYGVQD (reference sequence). V lost 2 bases to trimming and J lost 4 bases, with 6 bases between them.

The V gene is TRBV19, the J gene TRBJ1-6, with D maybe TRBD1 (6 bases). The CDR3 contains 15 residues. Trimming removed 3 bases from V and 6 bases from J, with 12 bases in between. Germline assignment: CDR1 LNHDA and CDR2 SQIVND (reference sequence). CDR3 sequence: CASSMQGQSNSPLHF. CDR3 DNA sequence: TGTGCCAGTAGTATGCAAGGACAGAGTAATTCACCCCTCCACTTT.

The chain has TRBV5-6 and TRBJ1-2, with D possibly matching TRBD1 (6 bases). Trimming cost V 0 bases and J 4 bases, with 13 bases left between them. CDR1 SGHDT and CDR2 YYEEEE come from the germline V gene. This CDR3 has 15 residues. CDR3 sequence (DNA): TGTGCCAGCAGCTTGGTGGACTCACAGGGCTATGGCTACACCTTC. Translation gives CASSLVDSQGYGYTF. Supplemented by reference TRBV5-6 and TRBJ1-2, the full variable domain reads DAGVTQSPTHLIKTRGQQVTLRCSPKSGHDTVSWYQQALGQGPQFIFQYYEEEERQRGNFPDRFSGHQFPNYSSELNVNALLLGDSALYLCASSLVDSQGYGYTFGSGTRLTVV.

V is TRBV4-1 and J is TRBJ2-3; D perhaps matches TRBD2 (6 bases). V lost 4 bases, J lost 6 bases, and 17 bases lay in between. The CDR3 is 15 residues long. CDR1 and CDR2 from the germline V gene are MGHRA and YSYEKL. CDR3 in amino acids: CASSLSLVSGDTQYF. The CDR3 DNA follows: TGCGCCAGCAGCCTATCCCTTGTTAGCGGTGATACGCAGTATTTT.

The CDR3 bases are TGTGCCAGTAGCATGGGGGAGGGGACCCAGTACTTC. Translation gives CASSMGEGTQYF. The chain uses TRBV19 and TRBJ2-5; 7 bases line up with TRBD2. Germline V CDR1 and CDR2: LNHDA, SQIVND (reference sequence). With 6 bases clipped from V and 7 bases from J, the junction kept 5 bases outside the gene matches. The CDR3 spans 12 residues.

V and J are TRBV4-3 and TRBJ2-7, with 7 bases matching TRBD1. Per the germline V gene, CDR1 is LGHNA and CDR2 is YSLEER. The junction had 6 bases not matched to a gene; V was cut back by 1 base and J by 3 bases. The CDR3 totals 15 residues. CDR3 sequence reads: CASSQGPGQNYEQYF. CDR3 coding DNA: TGCGCCAGCAGCCAAGGGCCGGGACAGAACTACGAGCAGTACTTC.

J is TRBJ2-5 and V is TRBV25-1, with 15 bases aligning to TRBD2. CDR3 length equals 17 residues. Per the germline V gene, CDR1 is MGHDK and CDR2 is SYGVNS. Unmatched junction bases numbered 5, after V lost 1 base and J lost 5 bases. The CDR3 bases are TGTGCCAGCAGTGAATGGACTAGCGGGAGGGCCGTGGAGACCCAGTACTTC. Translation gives CASSEWTSGRAVETQYF.

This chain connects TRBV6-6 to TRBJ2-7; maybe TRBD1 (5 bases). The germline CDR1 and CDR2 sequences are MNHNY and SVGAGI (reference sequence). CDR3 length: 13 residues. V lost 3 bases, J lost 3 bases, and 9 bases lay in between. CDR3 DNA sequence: TGTGCCAGCAGTTATGGGGCCTTCTACGAGCAGTACTTC. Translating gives CASSYGAFYEQYF.

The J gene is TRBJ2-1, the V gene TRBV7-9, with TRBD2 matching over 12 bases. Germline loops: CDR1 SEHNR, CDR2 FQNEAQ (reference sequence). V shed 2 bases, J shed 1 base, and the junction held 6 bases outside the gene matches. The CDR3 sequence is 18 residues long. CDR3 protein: CASSLTSGRRVSYNEQFF. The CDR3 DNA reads TGTGCCAGCAGCTTAACTAGCGGGAGGCGGGTATCCTACAATGAGCAGTTCTTC.

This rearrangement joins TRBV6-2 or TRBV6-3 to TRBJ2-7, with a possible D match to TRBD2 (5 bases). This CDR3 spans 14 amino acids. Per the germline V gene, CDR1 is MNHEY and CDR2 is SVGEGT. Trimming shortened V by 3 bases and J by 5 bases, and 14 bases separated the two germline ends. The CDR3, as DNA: TGTGCCAGCAGTTATGGGTCGGGGATCCACGAGCAGTACTTC. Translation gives CASSYGSGIHEQYF.

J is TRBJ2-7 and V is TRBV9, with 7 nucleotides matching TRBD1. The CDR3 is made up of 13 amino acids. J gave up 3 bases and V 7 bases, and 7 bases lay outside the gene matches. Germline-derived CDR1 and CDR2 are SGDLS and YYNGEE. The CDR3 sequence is CASGAGGNYEQYF. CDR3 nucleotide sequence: TGTGCCAGCGGCGCAGGGGGAAACTACGAGCAGTACTTC.